These 22 T cell receptor beta chains share one sample of origin, sequenced in a study of shared clonotypes between healthy human individuals. Sequenced by immunoSEQ multiplex PCR; TCRdb stores in-frame clones only, minus some. Of around 2.5 million clones in the sample, 93% were seen once. The sample comprised naive CD4+ T cells from PBMCs. This sample's subset: CD45RA+ positively selected. These receptors were collected from a man aged 18 to 29 in good health. Some clones in this sample may be carry-over from other donors' samples.

This chain connects TRBV5-4 to TRBJ2-3; TRBD1 aligns across 9 bases. Germline CDR1 SGHNT, CDR2 YYREEE (reference sequence). The CDR3 length is 16 residues. V gave up 4 bases and J gave up 2 bases; unmatched junction bases: 8. CDR3 DNA sequence: TGTGCCAGCAGCGTCGGACAGGGGAGTTTCACAGATACGCAGTATTTT. Translating gives CASSVGQGSFTDTQYF.

The chain employs TRBV7-9 and TRBJ1-5; D unclear. Germline CDR1 is SEHNR and CDR2 is FQNEAQ (reference sequence). V was cut by 4 bases and J by 0 bases, with 10 bases left in between. There are 15 residues in the CDR3. CDR3: CASSSLGNSNQPQHF. In DNA form, the CDR3 reads TGTGCCAGCAGCTCCCTGGGAAATAGCAATCAGCCCCAGCATTTT.

The chain recombines TRBV11-2 with TRBJ2-7; no definite D call. The CDR3 covers 15 residues. With 5 bases removed from V and 3 bases from J, the gap between germline ends came to 17 bases. CDR1 is SGHAT and CDR2 is FQNNGV in the germline V gene. The CDR3 DNA is TGTGCCAGCAGCCCTCTAAGGACGACGATCTACGAGCAGTACTTC. It codes for CASSPLRTTIYEQYF.

This chain connects TRBV2 to TRBJ1-1, with 9 nucleotides matching TRBD1. V dropped 6 bases and J dropped 6; count of bases not matched to a gene: 8. Germline V gene sequence: CDR1 SNHLY, CDR2 FYNNEI. CDR3 size: 14 residues. CDR3 loop: CASSSTGGASEAFF. The CDR3 nucleotides are TGTGCCAGCAGCTCAACAGGGGGCGCCTCTGAAGCTTTCTTT.

V and J are TRBV5-6 and TRBJ2-1, with 15 bases identical to TRBD2. Germline V CDR1 and CDR2: SGHDT, YYEEEE. There are 18 residues in the CDR3. V lost 4 bases to trimming and J lost 6 bases; unmatched junction nucleotides: 11. The CDR3: CASSALPVGLAGGNEQFF. Here the CDR3 DNA reads TGTGCCAGCAGCGCGCTCCCGGTGGGACTAGCGGGGGGCAATGAGCAGTTCTTC. The whole variable domain, filled in from reference TRBV5-6 and TRBJ2-1, reads DAGVTQSPTHLIKTRGQQVTLRCSPKSGHDTVSWYQQALGQGPQFIFQYYEEEERQRGNFPDRFSGHQFPNYSSELNVNALLLGDSALYLCASSALPVGLAGGNEQFFGPGTRLTVL.

The CDR3 here is CASSYGTTNEKLFF. The CDR3 DNA sequence: TGTGCCAGCAGCTACGGGACAACTAATGAAAAACTGTTTTTT. The V and J genes are TRBV7-9 and TRBJ1-4; no clear D. Trimming pared 4 bases from V and 0 bases from J, leaving 6 bases between. Germline values: CDR1 SEHNR, CDR2 FQNEAQ (reference sequence). The CDR3 covers 14 residues.

About this clone: Additional DNA sequences in this sample encode the identical CDR3. V is TRBV7-3 and J is TRBJ2-7, with 7 bases identical to TRBD2. V lost 2 bases and J lost 2; bases outside the gene matches: 3. The CDR3 sequence is 14 residues long. The germline CDR1 and CDR2 sequences are SGHTA and FQGTGA. CDR3 amino acids: CASSLGGGAYEQYF. The CDR3 DNA is TGTGCCAGCAGCTTAGGCGGGGGTGCCTACGAGCAGTACTTC.

The chain has TRBV11-2 and TRBJ2-1; D might be TRBD2 (5 bases). Germline V CDR1 and CDR2: SGHAT, FQNNGV. The CDR3 has 12 residues. V gave up 8 bases and J gave up 0 bases, with 5 bases separating them. The CDR3 loop reads CASGSSYNEQFF. The DNA for the CDR3 is TGTGCCAGCGGGAGCTCCTACAATGAGCAGTTCTTC.

V and J are TRBV5-1 and TRBJ2-7, with 12 bases matching TRBD2. Germline CDR1 reads SGHRS; CDR2 reads YFSETQ. The CDR3 runs to 13 residues. Trimming at V came to 4 bases and at J to 9 bases, leaving 5 bases not matched to a gene. The CDR3 sequence: CASSGPGLAGQYF. The CDR3 DNA follows: TGCGCCAGCAGCGGACCGGGACTAGCGGGGCAGTACTTC.

V is TRBV7-3 and J is TRBJ2-3, with 11 nucleotides matching TRBD2. V was clipped by 6 bases and J by 1 base; unmatched bases: 9. Germline V gene data show CDR1 as SGHTA and CDR2 as FQGTGA. The CDR3 sequence is 17 residues long. The CDR3, as DNA: TGTGCCAGCAGTTTAGGGACTAGCGGCTACCGCACAGATACGCAGTATTTT. Protein: CASSLGTSGYRTDTQYF.

This clone was detected only a few times. The chain has TRBV7-9 and TRBJ1-1; D gene unclear. The CDR3 covers 13 residues. V was shortened by 3 bases and J by 10 bases, with 15 bases between the two germline ends. Looked up from germline, CDR1 is SEHNR and CDR2 is FQNEAQ (reference sequence). The CDR3 region has the DNA TGTGCCAGCAGCTTTCAGAGCGGTGTGCGAGCTTTCTTT. Its translation: CASSFQSGVRAFF.

The V and J genes are TRBV11-3 and TRBJ2-1, with 8 bases aligning to TRBD1. With 4 bases clipped from V and 10 bases from J, the junction kept 9 bases outside the gene matches. CDR1 and CDR2 from the germline V gene are SGHNT and YENEEA. The CDR3 loop spans 14 amino acids. The CDR3 DNA reads TGTGCCAGCAGCTCCTCAGGGGGCGGAGCGGAGCAGTTCTTC. Its protein product is CASSSSGGGAEQFF.

The CDR3: CASSVAVGTSVRDTQYF. The CDR3 nucleotides are TGTGCCAGCAGCGTAGCTGTTGGGACTAGCGTGAGAGATACGCAGTATTTT. V is TRBV9 and J is TRBJ2-3; TRBD2 matches at 10 bases. Germline-derived CDR1 and CDR2 are SGDLS and YYNGEE. The J segment lost 5 bases and the V segment lost 0 bases, leaving 9 bases of the junction unmatched. This CDR3 is built from 17 residues.

The chain is built from TRBV7-2 and TRBJ2-7; a possible D gene is TRBD1 (6 bases). CDR1 and CDR2 from the germline V gene are SGHTA and FQGNSA. The CDR3 covers 12 residues. The V end lost 1 base, the J end lost 13 bases, and 14 bases lay between the germline ends. The CDR3 loop reads CASSLGQGQSYF. In nucleotides, the CDR3 is TGTGCCAGCAGCTTAGGGCAGGGGCAGAGCTACTTC.

Notes on this clone: Its ends do not fully match the called genes, so a read error is possible. The chain links TRBV9 to TRBJ2-1; D is possibly TRBD1 or TRBD2 (6 bases each). The CDR3 totals 17 residues. CDR1 is SGDLS, CDR2 YYNGEE, per germline. CDR3 in amino acids: CASSATWRGFSHNEQFF. CDR3 sequence (DNA): TGTGCCAGCAGCGCGACCTGGAGGGGGTTCTCCCACAATGAGCAGTTCTTC.

The rearrangement links TRBV5-1 to TRBJ2-3; 10 nucleotides line up with TRBD2. This CDR3 has 15 amino acids. Germline CDR1 and CDR2: SGHRS and YFSETQ. The J segment lost 5 bases and the V segment lost 6 bases, leaving 9 bases of the junction unmatched. Written as DNA, the CDR3 is TGCGCCAGCAAATATATAGCGGGAGGAGGAGATACGCAGTATTTT. Its protein is CASKYIAGGGDTQYF.

This clone was picked up one time. The rearrangement links TRBV7-9 to TRBJ1-6; D possibly corresponds to TRBD1 (5 bases). The CDR3 has 14 amino acids. V lost 1 base to trimming and J lost 10 bases, with 11 bases between them. Germline CDR1 and CDR2: SEHNR and FQNEAQ (reference sequence). The chain's CDR3 is CASSLGIGDSPLHF. The DNA for the CDR3 is TGTGCCAGCAGCTTAGGGATCGGGGACTCACCCCTCCACTTT. The full variable domain, its missing parts supplied by reference TRBV7-9 and TRBJ1-6, is DTGVSQNPRHKITKRGQNVTFRCDPISEHNRLYWYRQTLGQGPEFLTYFQNEAQLEKSRLLSDRFSAERPKGSFSTLEIQRTEQGDSAMYLCASSLGIGDSPLHFGNGTRLTVT.

This chain connects TRBV27 to TRBJ1-2; 8 nucleotides match TRBD1. V lost 5 bases to trimming and J lost 7 bases; unmatched junction nucleotides: 15. This CDR3 comprises 16 residues. Germline CDR1 MNHEY, CDR2 SMNVEV (reference sequence). The CDR3 DNA is TGTGCCAGCAGTGATCGCCCCGGACAGGGTATAGGTGGCTACACCTTC. As protein: CASSDRPGQGIGGYTF.

The chain has TRBV5-1 and TRBJ1-1; 7 bases map to TRBD1. The CDR3 covers 14 residues. Looked up from germline, CDR1 is SGHRS and CDR2 is YFSETQ. V gave up 4 bases and J gave up 12 bases; unmatched junction bases: 15. DNA for the CDR3: TGCGCCAGCAGCCCCATAAGCACCGACAGGGCATCTTTCTTT. Protein: CASSPISTDRASFF. Variable domain in full (rest from reference TRBV5-1 and TRBJ1-1): KAGVTQTPRYLIKTRGQQVTLSCSPISGHRSVSWYQQTPGQGLQFLFEYFSETQRNKGNFPGRFSGRQFSNSRSEMNVSTLELGDSALYLCASSPISTDRASFFGQGTRLTVV.

This sequence joins TRBV28 and TRBJ2-7; TRBD2 agrees at 11 bases. The germline CDR1 and CDR2 sequences are MDHEN and SYDVKM. The V gene end was trimmed by 6 bases and the J gene end by 3 bases; junction bases not matched to a gene: 10. The CDR3 sequence is 16 residues long. In DNA, the CDR3 is TGTGCCAGCAGCACCCCCACTAGCGGGAGCTTCTACGAGCAGTACTTC. Its protein is CASSTPTSGSFYEQYF.

Here the CDR3 reads CASSGRVVVAGGAAQYF. CDR3 sequence (DNA): TGCGCCAGCAGCGGCAGGGTGGTGGTAGCGGGAGGGGCGGCCCAGTACTTC. The chain employs TRBV5-1 and TRBJ2-5; TRBD2 matches 11 bases. The CDR3 is 17 amino acids. V gave up 4 bases and J gave up 9 bases; unmatched junction bases: 17. Germline CDR1 SGHRS, CDR2 YFSETQ.

This clone came up a few times. The V call is TRBV18, the J call TRBJ1-1; D ambiguous. This CDR3 is built from 15 residues. CDR1 is KGHSH and CDR2 is LQKENI in the germline V gene. The V end was cut by 3 bases, the J end by 7 bases, with 18 bases between. The CDR3 is CASSPISLAGNEAFF. CDR3 DNA sequence: TGTGCCAGCTCACCGATATCTTTGGCGGGAAATGAAGCTTTCTTT.